The next 7 T cell receptor beta chains were all read from a single sample in a study of breast tumors, draining lymph nodes, adjacent tissues. TCRdb redid the calling of the multiplex PCR reads with MiXCR, one entry per CDR3 protein. The repertoire holds approximately 280,000 distinct CDR3 sequences, with around 31% as singletons. The lymph nodes were axillary draining lymph nodes from breast cancer patients. Sequencing was carried out using axillary lymph node tissue. These receptors were obtained from a female donor with breast cancer. Some clones in this sample may be carry-over from other donors' samples.

The sample holds many counts of this clonotype. The chain uses TRBV11-3 and TRBJ2-1; TRBD2 matches at 12 bases. Germline V CDR1 and CDR2: SGHNT, YENEEA. V was pared by 1 base and J by 6 bases, with 4 bases of the junction left unmatched. The CDR3 consists of 16 residues. The CDR3 coding sequence is TGTGCCAGCAGCTTAGGGCTAGCGGGAGGGCCCAATGAGCAGTTCTTC. It translates to CASSLGLAGGPNEQFF.

A few counts support this clonotype. The chain recombines TRBV28 with TRBJ2-7, with D maybe TRBD1 (6 bases). The V gene lost 6 bases and the J gene lost 5 bases, with 20 bases spanning the gap. The CDR3 consists of 15 residues. Germline V gene lookup returns CDR1 MDHEN and CDR2 SYDVKM. The CDR3 reads CASRRAGTFTNEQYF. CDR3 nucleotides: TGTGCCAGCAGACGAGCCGGGACATTTACCAACGAGCAGTACTTC.

This clonotype was seen repeatedly, ten times or more. A read error may account for a junction end that differs from germline. For the CDR3, the DNA is TGTGCCACCAGTGACCTAAGTTTCGCGTCAGGACTATGCTTC. It encodes CATSDLSFASGLCF. This chain joins TRBV24-1 and TRBJ2-7; D might be TRBD2 (6 bases). Germline assignment: CDR1 KGHDR and CDR2 SFDVKD. The CDR3 totals 14 residues.

The genes are TRBV7-9 and TRBJ1-4; D uncertain. The CDR3 runs 13 residues. Germline assignment: CDR1 SEHNR and CDR2 FQNEAQ (reference sequence). V lost 7 bases and J 4 bases, leaving 10 bases between the germline ends. The CDR3 DNA sequence: TGTGCCAGCACCCGGGAACTTAATGAAAAACTGTTTTTT. It yields the protein CASTRELNEKLFF.

A remark on this clonotype: A much larger clone differs by one base, so this may be a read error. The chain is built from TRBV6-5 and TRBJ1-5, with a weak D call TRBD1 (6 bases). V was cut by 5 bases and J by 7 bases, with 15 bases left in between. The V gene's germline CDR1 is MNHEY and CDR2 SVGAGI. The length of the CDR3 is 14 residues. In DNA form, the CDR3 reads TGTGCCAGCAGTCCGGCAGGGGCGCGACAGCCCCAGCATTTT. Translating it yields CASSPAGARQPQHF.

The chain uses TRBV3-1 and TRBJ2-3; D might be TRBD1 or TRBD2, each matching 5 bases. With 0 bases removed from V and 2 bases from J, the gap between germline ends came to 18 bases. The germline V gene has CDR1 LGHDT and CDR2 YNNKEL (reference sequence). The CDR3 runs to 18 residues. CDR3 in DNA: TGTGCCAGCAGCCAAGAAACGGGGCCGGGACGGGTCACAGATACGCAGTATTTT. This translates into CASSQETGPGRVTDTQYF.

The chain links TRBV29-1 to TRBJ1-1; D may be TRBD1 (6 bases). Germline V gene lookup returns CDR1 SQVTM and CDR2 ANQGSEA. V lost 7 bases and J 1 base, leaving 7 bases between the germline ends. The CDR3 extends over 11 amino acids. The CDR3 here is CSGTENTEAFF. The CDR3 DNA sequence: TGCAGCGGGACAGAGAACACTGAAGCTTTCTTT.